This T cell receptor (beta chain) emerged from a study of shared clonotypes between healthy human individuals. The donors were adults (healthy and HIV-negative) with no recent acute infections or vaccinations. CDR1 is ENHRY, CDR2 SYGVKD, per germline. J lost 5 bases, V lost 4 bases, and 7 bases had no gene match. This CDR3 spans 15 amino acids. Loaded into unsorted PBMC replicate PCRs was about 0.3 ug DNA, 25,000 to 30,000 T cell genomes. Authors' methods: Junction-only sequences without quality scores were provided by ImmunoSEQ, so filtering was different. Repertoires were generated with immunoSEQ multiplex PCR, while TCRdb's copy carries only in-frame clones and drops some. The D gene and trimming were derived from the DNA, and the V and J assignments and clone size from that table. The sample records fewer than 550,000 clones, roughly 79% being singletons.

Sequencing was done on a sample of PBMCs. The chain uses TRBV10-3 and TRBJ2-2; 7 nucleotides align to TRBD1. The sequence was obtained from a woman in her forties in good health. Some clones in this sample may be carry-over from other donors' samples. The CDR3 is CAISAGTAPTGELFF. Written as DNA, the CDR3 is TGTGCCATCAGTGCCGGGACAGCACCAACCGGGGAGCTGTTTTTT.